The 30 T cell receptor beta chains presented below share a single source sample, sequenced in a study of beta chain features in type 1 diabetes. Whole-study results and caveats: Shortening of TCRB CDR3s, moderate but significant, appeared in all four CD4+ subsets of Type 1 diabetes patients.

What was sequenced were expressed TCRB transcripts, since all of the isolated RNA had been reverse transcribed. Data came from immunoSEQ multiplex PCR; TCRdb stores just in-frame clones and leaves some out. The sample has some 150,000 clones, about 12% seen once. Their cognate antigens are unknown. The sample comprised central memory CD4+ T cells from blood. These receptors were collected from a man between 18 and 35 years old with type 1 diabetes.

This clone was observed a few times. V is TRBV7-9 and J is TRBJ1-5; D is possibly TRBD1 (5 bases). Per the germline V gene, CDR1 is SEHNR and CDR2 is FQNEAQ (reference sequence). The V end lost 4 bases, the J end lost 9 bases, and 16 bases lay between the germline ends. The CDR3 consists of 14 residues. The CDR3 is CASSSLEGRGPQHF. The CDR3 nucleotides are TGTGCCAGCAGCTCTCTGGAGGGACGGGGGCCCCAGCATTTT. Supplemented by reference TRBV7-9 and TRBJ1-5, the full variable domain reads DTGVSQNPRHKITKRGQNVTFRCDPISEHNRLYWYRQTLGQGPEFLTYFQNEAQLEKSRLLSDRFSAERPKGSFSTLEIQRTEQGDSAMYLCASSSLEGRGPQHFGDGTRLSIL.

The sample holds a few counts of this clone. The chain couples TRBV5-6 to TRBJ1-4, with 9 bases that match TRBD1. Germline CDR1 and CDR2: SGHDT and YYEEEE. The CDR3 sequence is 17 residues long. Germline trimming cut 5 bases from V and 5 bases from J; bases unmatched to any gene: 13. CDR3 sequence: CASSPQGQGAKNEKLFF. The CDR3 coding sequence is TGTGCCAGCAGTCCCCAGGGACAGGGCGCTAAAAATGAAAAACTGTTTTTT.

In its sample, this clone was seen a few times. The J gene is TRBJ1-2, the V gene TRBV9; D uncertain. The CDR3 is made up of 19 amino acids. Germline values: CDR1 SGDLS, CDR2 YYNGEE. With 3 bases removed from V and 5 bases from J, the gap between germline ends came to 29 bases. The CDR3 DNA follows: TGTGCCAGCAGCGGAGAGTACGGACCGACCGCACCTACTATTTATGGCTACACCTTC. As protein: CASSGEYGPTAPTIYGYTF.

The table lists this clone with a few counts. The genes are TRBV9 and TRBJ2-1; the match to TRBD2 covers 7 bases. Losses at the gene ends were 3 bases for V and 6 bases for J; bases not matched to a gene: 6. CDR1 and CDR2 (germline): SGDLS, YYNGEE. The CDR3 is made up of 14 amino acids. This chain's CDR3 is CASSALTSSNEQFF. CDR3 bases: TGTGCCAGCAGCGCGCTGACTAGCTCCAATGAGCAGTTCTTC.

This chain links TRBV4-2 with TRBJ2-1; 16 bases align to TRBD2. The CDR3 totals 16 residues. V was clipped by 4 bases and J by 9 bases; unmatched bases: 6. Germline V gene lookup returns CDR1 LGHNA and CDR2 YNFKEQ. The CDR3 DNA is TGTGCCAGCAGCCGAGGGACTAGCGGGGGGGCAAGTGAGCAGTTCTTC. Translation: CASSRGTSGGASEQFF.

This clone came up once. The chain recombines TRBV7-8 with TRBJ2-7, with TRBD1 matching 8 bases. This CDR3 region has 14 residues. The germline V gene encodes CDR1 SGHVS and CDR2 FQNEAQ. J lost 2 bases, V lost 4 bases, and 4 bases had no gene match. The CDR3 protein is CASSYSGQAYEQYF. In nucleotides, the CDR3 is TGTGCCAGCAGCTATTCGGGACAGGCCTACGAGCAGTACTTC.

This clone showed up just a few times. The chain joins TRBV29-1 to TRBJ1-1; D is possibly TRBD1 (5 bases). V lost 3 bases and J 2 bases, leaving 13 bases between the germline ends. Germline V lookup: CDR1 SQVTM, CDR2 ANQGSEA. CDR3 length equals 14 residues. CDR3 coding DNA: TGCAGCGTTGACCGTGGGGGGGTAAACACTGAAGCTTTCTTT. Translation gives CSVDRGGVNTEAFF.

This sequence joins TRBV5-1 and TRBJ2-1; 8 positions agree with TRBD1. The CDR3 runs to 15 residues. J lost 0 bases, V lost 4 bases, and 3 bases had no gene match. Germline V gene data show CDR1 as SGHRS and CDR2 as YFSETQ. In DNA, the CDR3 is TGCGCCAGCAGCGAGACAGGGGACTCCTACAATGAGCAGTTCTTC. Amino acid sequence: CASSETGDSYNEQFF. Filled out from reference TRBV5-1 and TRBJ2-1, the complete variable domain reads KAGVTQTPRYLIKTRGQQVTLSCSPISGHRSVSWYQQTPGQGLQFLFEYFSETQRNKGNFPGRFSGRQFSNSRSEMNVSTLELGDSALYLCASSETGDSYNEQFFGPGTRLTVL.

V usage is TRBV27 and J usage is TRBJ2-5, with TRBD2 matching over 10 bases. V shed 6 bases and J 5 bases; nucleotides not matched to a gene: 9. The CDR3 is 15 amino acids. Per the germline V gene, CDR1 is MNHEY and CDR2 is SMNVEV (reference sequence). The CDR3 region is CASRERGGVPETQYF. Here the CDR3 DNA reads TGTGCCAGCAGGGAGCGGGGGGGAGTCCCCGAGACCCAGTACTTC.

Only a few counts were recorded for this clone. V gene TRBV4-2 combines with J gene TRBJ2-1; 9 bases align to TRBD1. This CDR3 contains 17 residues. J gave up 5 bases and V 4 bases, and 12 bases lay outside the gene matches. Looked up from germline, CDR1 is LGHNA and CDR2 is YNFKEQ. The CDR3 DNA is TGTGCCAGCAGCCCCATCGCGGGACAGGGTGACGACAATGAGCAGTTCTTC. It is translated as CASSPIAGQGDDNEQFF.

This clone appeared a few times. The V gene is TRBV5-1, the J gene TRBJ2-3, with TRBD1 matching over 7 bases. J gave up 2 bases and V 5 bases, and 8 bases lay outside the gene matches. Germline V gene lookup returns CDR1 SGHRS and CDR2 YFSETQ. The CDR3 is made up of 15 amino acids. The CDR3 sequence: CASSYRQGTTDTQYF. In DNA form, the CDR3 reads TGCGCCAGCAGTTATAGACAGGGAACCACAGATACGCAGTATTTT.

This clone was observed a handful of times. The chain carries TRBV7-9 and TRBJ1-3; D gene ambiguous. Germline V lookup: CDR1 SEHNR, CDR2 FQNEAQ (reference sequence). The CDR3 length is 15 residues. The V end lost 5 bases, the J end lost 0 bases, and 11 bases lay between the germline ends. The CDR3 is CASSPSALSGNTIYF. CDR3 sequence (DNA): TGTGCCAGCAGCCCGAGTGCACTCTCTGGAAACACCATATATTTT.

This clone was observed a handful of times. This rearrangement joins TRBV6-5 to TRBJ2-3; D remains unclear. This CDR3 region has 11 residues. Germline CDR1 and CDR2: MNHEY and SVGAGI. V was pared by 5 bases and J by 3 bases, with 3 bases between. DNA for the CDR3: TGTGCCAGCAGTCAAACAGATACGCAGTATTTT. This encodes CASSQTDTQYF.

This clone has more than one count but fewer than ten. The chain employs TRBV30 and TRBJ2-3; 9 nucleotides align to TRBD1. Germline V gives CDR1 GTSNPN, CDR2 SVGIG (reference sequence). The V and J ends lost 2 bases and 5 bases, in that order; junction bases with no gene match: 14. The CDR3 runs to 17 residues. CDR3 amino acids: CAWSQSLQQGAGDTQYF. In DNA form, the CDR3 reads TGTGCCTGGAGTCAGTCCCTCCAACAGGGGGCCGGAGATACGCAGTATTTT.

This clone was seen repeatedly, ten times or more. This sequence joins TRBV13 and TRBJ1-4; no definite D call. V was cut by 0 bases and J by 5 bases, with 7 bases left in between. The CDR3 sequence is 14 residues long. The germline CDR1 and CDR2 sequences are PRHDT and FYEKMQ (reference sequence). The CDR3 DNA is TGTGCCAGCAGCTTAGGCTCACGGAATGAAAAACTGTTTTTT. Translated, it gives CASSLGSRNEKLFF.

This clone has just a few counts. The gene calls are TRBV9 and TRBJ2-5; D gene unclear. In germline, CDR1 is SGDLS, CDR2 YYNGEE. The CDR3 length is 13 residues. V gave up 0 bases and J gave up 2 bases, with 5 bases separating them. The CDR3 nucleotides are TGTGCCAGCAGCGTAGGTGGTCAAGAGACCCAGTACTTC. Amino acids: CASSVGGQETQYF.

This clone was seen a single time. CDR3: CASSVRFGLSNTEAFF. DNA of the CDR3: TGTGCCAGCAGCGTAAGGTTTGGCCTCTCGAACACTGAAGCTTTCTTT. The chain is built from TRBV9 and TRBJ1-1, with D unresolved. Germline V gene data show CDR1 as SGDLS and CDR2 as YYNGEE. This CDR3 contains 16 residues. V lost 1 base, J lost 1 base, and 14 bases lay in between.

The chain recombines TRBV27 with TRBJ2-4; D not resolved. The CDR3 has 13 residues. The V end lost 4 bases, the J end lost 7 bases, and 11 bases lay between the germline ends. Germline loops: CDR1 MNHEY, CDR2 SMNVEV (reference sequence). The CDR3 DNA sequence: TGTGCCAGCAGTTCGACTCAACTTAACATTCAGTACTTC. This sequence encodes CASSSTQLNIQYF.

V and J are TRBV7-6 and TRBJ2-1, with D possibly TRBD2 on 5 matching bases. The V gene's germline CDR1 is SGHVS and CDR2 FNYEAQ. Trimming removed 0 bases from V and 7 bases from J, with 10 bases in between. The CDR3 length is 14 residues. The CDR3 is CASSLAAGRNEQFF. CDR3 coding DNA: TGTGCCAGCAGCTTAGCGGCGGGCAGGAATGAGCAGTTCTTC.

This clone was recorded a few times. The chain recombines TRBV27 with TRBJ2-7, with TRBD1 matching over 8 bases. CDR1 and CDR2 (germline): MNHEY, SMNVEV (reference sequence). The CDR3 extends over 15 amino acids. J gave up 2 bases and V 3 bases, and 6 bases lay outside the gene matches. In nucleotides, the CDR3 is TGTGCCAGCAGTTTGGCCGGGACAGGTGCCTACGAGCAGTACTTC. Protein product: CASSLAGTGAYEQYF.

This clone was detected many times. V and J are TRBV28 and TRBJ1-5; TRBD1 is a possible D gene (5 bases). Trimming took 3 bases from V and 4 from J, leaving 10 bases between them. Germline CDR1 MDHEN, CDR2 SYDVKM. The CDR3 covers 14 residues. The CDR3 region is CASSFRGWNQPQHF. In DNA form, the CDR3 reads TGTGCCAGCAGTTTTCGGGGCTGGAATCAGCCCCAGCATTTT.

The rearrangement joins TRBV7-2 to TRBJ2-5; TRBD1 might be the D (5 bases). The germline CDR1 and CDR2 sequences are SGHTA and FQGNSA. CDR3 length: 14 amino acids. V dropped 4 bases and J dropped 5 bases, with 14 bases sitting between them. CDR3 DNA sequence: TGTGCCAGCAGCTCTGGACAACCGACGGAGACCCAGTACTTC. Translated, it gives CASSSGQPTETQYF.

In this sample, this clone turned up a few times. This sequence joins TRBV6-1 and TRBJ1-1; the D is unclear. V lost 6 bases and J lost 0, with 5 bases in between. In germline, CDR1 is MNHNS, CDR2 SASEGT. The CDR3 is 12 residues long. Here the CDR3 reads CASSVMNTEAFF. For the CDR3, the DNA is TGTGCCAGCAGCGTCATGAACACTGAAGCTTTCTTT.

The chain couples TRBV7-2 to TRBJ2-7; possible D gene TRBD2, 5 bases. Germline assignment: CDR1 SGHTA and CDR2 FQGNSA. Trimming shortened V by 3 bases and J by 0 bases, and 9 bases separated the two germline ends. This CDR3 is built from 14 residues. The CDR3 region has the DNA TGTGCCAGCAGCTTCGGACTGACCTCCTACGAGCAGTACTTC. It codes for CASSFGLTSYEQYF.

The gene calls are TRBV30 and TRBJ2-1; TRBD1 aligns across 7 bases. Trimming removed 7 bases from V and 5 bases from J; junction bases left unmatched: 8. The CDR3 extends over 13 amino acids. CDR1 is GTSNPN, CDR2 SVGIG, per germline (reference sequence). In nucleotides, the CDR3 is TGTGCCTTTGGGACAGCCACTAACAATGAGCAGTTCTTC. Its translation: CAFGTATNNEQFF.

This clone came up many times. The CDR3 sequence is CASSTPGGENIQYF. For the CDR3, the DNA is TGTGCCAGTAGTACCCCGGGGGGTGAAAACATTCAGTACTTC. J is TRBJ2-4 and V is TRBV19; TRBD2 matches at 7 bases. The ends lost 4 bases at V and 5 bases at J; junction bases unmatched: 5. Germline CDR1 and CDR2: LNHDA and SQIVND (reference sequence). This CDR3 is built from 14 residues. Full variable domain (rest looked up from reference TRBV19 and TRBJ2-4): DGGITQSPKYLFRKEGQNVTLSCEQNLNHDAMYWYRQDPGQGLRLIYYSQIVNDFQKGDIAEGYSVSREKKESFPLTVTSAQKNPTAFYLCASSTPGGENIQYFGAGTRLSVL.

Ten or more counts support this clone. The V gene is TRBV28, the J gene TRBJ2-3; TRBD2 matches 9 bases. The CDR3 length is 15 residues. Losses at the gene ends were 6 bases for V and 4 bases for J; bases not matched to a gene: 8. Germline CDR1 and CDR2: MDHEN and SYDVKM. CDR3 loop: CASSAPSGGPDTQYF. CDR3 sequence (DNA): TGTGCCAGCAGCGCGCCGAGCGGGGGGCCAGATACGCAGTATTTT. The variable domain in full, completed from reference TRBV28 and TRBJ2-3, reads DVKVTQSSRYLVKRTGEKVFLECVQDMDHENMFWYRQDPGLGLRLIYFSYDVKMKEKGDIPEGYSVSREKKERFSLILESASTNQTSMYLCASSAPSGGPDTQYFGPGTRLTVL.

V gene TRBV7-2 combines with J gene TRBJ1-1; weak D call: TRBD1 (6 bases). This CDR3 has 15 residues. Germline V gives CDR1 SGHTA, CDR2 FQGNSA. The V end was cut by 3 bases, the J end by 3 bases, with 14 bases between. CDR3 sequence: CASSFVVGGDTEAFF. CDR3 in DNA: TGTGCCAGCAGCTTCGTGGTAGGGGGGGACACTGAAGCTTTCTTT.

This clone was recorded a few times. J is TRBJ2-2 and V is TRBV5-1, with a tentative D call TRBD2 (6 bases). The germline V gene has CDR1 SGHRS and CDR2 YFSETQ. The V end was cut by 4 bases, the J end by 0 bases, with 13 bases between. This CDR3 contains 16 residues. The chain's CDR3 is CASSPGRQPNTGELFF. The CDR3, as DNA: TGCGCCAGCAGCCCGGGGAGGCAGCCGAACACCGGGGAGCTGTTTTTT.

This clone was seen a few times. The rearrangement uses TRBV6-5 and TRBJ1-1; D is undetermined. The CDR3 runs 13 residues. The ends were cut back, 0 bases at V and 6 bases at J, with 8 bases in the middle. Germline V gene sequence: CDR1 MNHEY, CDR2 SVGAGI. Written as DNA, the CDR3 is TGTGCCAGCAGTTACTCGAATTCTCCTGAAGCTTTCTTT. It translates to CASSYSNSPEAFF.